Sequencing of this TCR beta chain was carried out in a study of T-cell memory formation after mild COVID-19 (dated by TCRdb to about 2021). About the investigation overall: Most TCR sequence clusters were specific to one of the two donors. T-cell clones expanding and contracting after mild COVID-19 in two donors were tracked by longitudinal TCRalpha and TCRbeta repertoire sequencing. Two young, previously healthy adult volunteers made up the cohort, one male and one female. What the authors observed across the whole study: Whether the second-wave clones peaking on day 37 were SARS-CoV-2 specific was not confirmed. Contracting CD4+ clones turned up mainly in the CM and EM memory subsets, whereas EMRA was where CD8+ clones were enriched. Clones that contracted from day 15 to 85 showed balanced CD4/CD8 phenotypes, whereas a second wave of clones that expanded from day 15 to 37 leaned towards CD4+. The study included only a couple of mild cases, and larger cohorts that include severe cases with pre-infection samples were judged to be necessary. The detection of some responding clones in pre-infection memory suggests that pre-existing cross-reactive memory T cells joined the SARS-CoV-2 response.

V is reduced by 1 base and J by 0 bases, leaving a spacing of 6 bases between them. There are 14 amino acids in the CDR3, from cysteine to phenylalanine inclusive. The only DNA kept is the CDR3, 42 bases in frame from the first base. Sequencing took place on an Illumina NovaSeq 6000. TCRalpha and TCRbeta cDNA libraries were built by 5'RACE with constant-segment primers, adding sample barcodes and unique molecular identifiers. RNA was extracted from every sample with Trizol reagent. Amplification of the libraries took two PCR steps, and the second step added a second sample barcode plus Illumina TruSeq adapters. The libraries were sequenced on an Illumina NovaSeq using 2 x 150 bp paired-end reads. The authors' pipeline ran thus. Reads were demultiplexed and collapsed into UMI-guided consensus sequences with migec v1.2.7. Using mixcr v2.1.11, the UMI consensuses were aligned to TRA and TRB V and J templates and assembled into clonotypes. A clonotype was counted as expanded or contracted only if both edgeR and NoisET called the change significant, with noise models trained on biological replicates. For edgeR calls, the cutoffs were a false discovery rate-adjusted p below 0.01 and a log2 fold-change threshold of 1. PCA with hierarchical clustering of max-normalized trajectories of the 1000 most abundant clonotypes was used as exploratory dynamics analysis. Separately sequenced CD4+ and CD8+ repertoires were used to assign the CD4 or CD8 phenotype of responding clones. TCRdb trimmed public reads at Q25 via fastp, called clones via MiXCR and kept in-frame beta chains. Each entry merges the rows of one CDR3 protein and shows their most common DNA and genes. The V and J calls come from TCRdb's annotation, not from the publication. This sample holds under 250,000 distinct CDR3 sequences; 7.5% to 10% were observed only once. The top ten hold roughly a fifth of the sample.

Ficoll-Paque density gradient centrifugation was the method used to isolate PBMCs. Comments on this clonotype: What this receptor recognizes is not known. No base quality values were provided; no much bigger clone lies one nucleotide off.

The TCR was taken from a man aged 18 to 35 who had mild COVID-19 (a few samples of this study predate the infection). The sample titles of this study are shuffled in the database, so cell type and time point are left out; the donor was told from shared clones. This sequence uses TRBV12-3 or TRBV12-4 and TRBJ1-2, with no reliable assignment of the D segment. Sequenced material: PBMCs or a T cell subset sorted from them (not recorded which). The DNA is as follows: TGTGCCAGCAGTTTAGATTTGGCTAACTATGGCTACACCTTC. It codes for CASSLDLANYGYTF.